Described below is a single T cell receptor beta chain sequence and its context. The antigen is unknown. The CDR3 is 12 amino acids. CDR1 is GTSNPN and CDR2 is SVGIG in the germline V gene (reference sequence). This sample was taken from a study of T cell repertoires in cytomegalovirus infection. Study at large: A matching HLA type, together with CMV infection, was signaled by public TCR beta signatures. Study-level findings and limits: HLA-C-restricted CMV-specific TCR beta clonotypes were dominant in the ex vivo response.

TCRdb re-analysed the reads in MiXCR, keeping a single row per CDR3 protein. Here the sample spans some 62,000 distinct CDR3 sequences, 20% to 25% being singletons. The chain has TRBV30 and TRBJ2-5, with D possibly TRBD2 on 6 matching bases. The assigned J gene may be wrong: the sequence end matches TRBJ2-7 better. The specimen was CD8+ T cells from cultured PBMCs, collected from culture after CMV antigen stimulation. The receptor was derived from a human donor in good health (CMV status not recorded). Some clones in this sample may be carry-over from other donors' samples. CDR3 nucleotides: TGTGCCTGGGGCGGAGGGAACAACGAGCAGTACTTC. This translates into CAWGGGNNEQYF.